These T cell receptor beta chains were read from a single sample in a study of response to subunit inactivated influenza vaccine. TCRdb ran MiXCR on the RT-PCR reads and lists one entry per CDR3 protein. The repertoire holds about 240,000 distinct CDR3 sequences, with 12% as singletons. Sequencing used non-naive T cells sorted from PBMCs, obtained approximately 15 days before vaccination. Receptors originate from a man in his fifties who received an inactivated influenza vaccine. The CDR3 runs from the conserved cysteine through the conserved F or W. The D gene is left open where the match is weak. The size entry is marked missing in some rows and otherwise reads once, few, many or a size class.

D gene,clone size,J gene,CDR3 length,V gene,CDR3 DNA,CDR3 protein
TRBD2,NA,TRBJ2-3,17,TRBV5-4,TGTGCCAGCAGCTTGTTTAGCGGGAGCGGGTACGCAGATACGCAGTATTTT,CASSLFSGSGYADTQYF
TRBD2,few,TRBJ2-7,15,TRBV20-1,TGCAGTGCTAGCTGGGGAAATAGCGGGAGCTACGAGCAGTACTTC,CSASWGNSGSYEQYF
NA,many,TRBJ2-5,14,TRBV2,TGTGCCAGCAGTGCACCGGCCCGGACCGAGACCCAGTACTTC,CASSAPARTETQYF
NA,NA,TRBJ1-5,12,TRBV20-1,TGCAGTGCTTTATATAGCAATCAGCCCCAGCATTTT,CSALYSNQPQHF
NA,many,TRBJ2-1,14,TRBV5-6,TGTGCCAGCAGCTTTCCCGGGACCGGGATTGAGCAGTTCTTC,CASSFPGTGIEQFF
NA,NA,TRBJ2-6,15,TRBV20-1,TGCAGTGCTGAAAAGGAGTACTCTGGGGCCAACGTCCTGACTTTC,CSAEKEYSGANVLTF
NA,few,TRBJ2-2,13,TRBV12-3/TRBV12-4,TGTGCCAGCAGTTTCTATAAATCCGGGGAGCTGTTTTTT,CASSFYKSGELFF
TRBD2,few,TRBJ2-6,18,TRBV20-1,TGCAGTGCTAGGACCTCTAGCGGTCCTGACTCTGGGGCCAACGTCCTGACTTTC,CSARTSSGPDSGANVLTF
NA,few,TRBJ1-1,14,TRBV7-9,TGTGCCAGCAGCTTGCATCAGGCGAACACTGAAGCTTTCTTT,CASSLHQANTEAFF
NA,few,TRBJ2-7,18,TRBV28,TGTGCCAGCAGTTTTTTACGTTTTGCAGGTGGGGGCACGGGTGAGCAGTACTTC,CASSFLRFAGGGTGEQYF
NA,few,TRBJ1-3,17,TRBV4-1,TGCGCCAGCAGCCAAGATCTGTTCCGGGGCTCTGGAAACACCATATATTTT,CASSQDLFRGSGNTIYF
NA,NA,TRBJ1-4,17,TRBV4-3,TGCGCCAGCAGCCAAGAATTCGTTCGGGGAAGGAATGAAAAACTGTTTTTT,CASSQEFVRGRNEKLFF
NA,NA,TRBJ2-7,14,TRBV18,TGTGCCAGCTCACCTACCGGTATCCGGGGAGAGCAGTACTTC,CASSPTGIRGEQYF
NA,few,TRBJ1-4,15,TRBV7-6,TGTGCCAGCAGCTTACAGGCGGGGATCAATGAAAAACTGTTTTTT,CASSLQAGINEKLFF
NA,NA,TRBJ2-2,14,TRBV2,TGTGCCAGCAGTGCCGGGAGTCACACCGGGGAGCTGTTTTTT,CASSAGSHTGELFF
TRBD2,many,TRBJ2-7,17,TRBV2,TGTGCCAGCAGTGACCAACTATCACTAGCGGGGGCCTACGAGCAGTACTTC,CASSDQLSLAGAYEQYF
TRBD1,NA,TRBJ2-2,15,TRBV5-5,TGTGCCAGCAGTCGGGACAGGCCGAACACCGGGGAGCTGTTTTTT,CASSRDRPNTGELFF
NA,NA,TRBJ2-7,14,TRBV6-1,TGTGCCTCCCTCAATCCCGGGCCTGGATACGAGCAGTACTTC,CASLNPGPGYEQYF
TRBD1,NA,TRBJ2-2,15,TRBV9,TGTGCCAGCAGCGCCAGACAGGGGTACACCGGGGAGCTGTTTTTT,CASSARQGYTGELFF
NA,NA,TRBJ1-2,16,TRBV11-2,TGTGCCAGCAGCAACCCCGGCCCCCCAGGGCTCGGTGGCTACACCTTC,CASSNPGPPGLGGYTF
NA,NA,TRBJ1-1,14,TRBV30,TGTGCCTGGAGCCGACAGGCGTTGGACACTGAAGCTTTCTTT,CAWSRQALDTEAFF
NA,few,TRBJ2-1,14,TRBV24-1,TGTGCCACCAGCACGAGGGGAGGGGGCTATGAGCAGTTCTTC,CATSTRGGGYEQFF
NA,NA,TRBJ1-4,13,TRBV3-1,TGTGCCAGCAGCCCCTACAAGAATGAAAAACTGTTTTTT,CASSPYKNEKLFF
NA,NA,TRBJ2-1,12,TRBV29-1,TGCAGCGTTGACCCGGGAAGCAATGAGCAGTTCTTC,CSVDPGSNEQFF
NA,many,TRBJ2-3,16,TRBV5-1,TGCGCCAGCAGCTTGGAATCTGCCACCCCCACAGATACGCAGTATTTT,CASSLESATPTDTQYF
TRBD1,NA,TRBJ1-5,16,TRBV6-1,TGTGCCAGCAGTCTAACAGGGGGCGCCGGCAATCAGCCCCAGCATTTT,CASSLTGGAGNQPQHF
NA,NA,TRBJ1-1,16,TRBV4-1,TGCGCCAGCAGCCAAGGAAGGGCACAGAGTAACACTGAAGCTTTCTTT,CASSQGRAQSNTEAFF
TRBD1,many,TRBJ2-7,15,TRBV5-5,TGTGCCAGCAGCTGGGGACAGGGAAGCTCCTACGAGCAGTACTTC,CASSWGQGSSYEQYF
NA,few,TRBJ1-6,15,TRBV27,TGTGCCAGCAGTTTAGGGTCCCAAGGGAATTCACCCCTCCACTTT,CASSLGSQGNSPLHF
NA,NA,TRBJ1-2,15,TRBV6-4,TGTGCCAGCAGTGAAGAGACAGGCCTAGGGATTCGCTACACCTTC,CASSEETGLGIRYTF
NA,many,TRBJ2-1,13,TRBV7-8,TGTGCCAGCAGCTTCACTGCCTACAATGAGCAGTTCTTC,CASSFTAYNEQFF
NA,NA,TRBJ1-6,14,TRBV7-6,TGTGCCAGCAGCTTAGCCCAGGCAAATTCACCCCTCCACTTT,CASSLAQANSPLHF
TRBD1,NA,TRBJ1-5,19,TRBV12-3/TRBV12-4,TGTGCCCGCAGTTCTTTCCCTACCAGGACAGGGGTTGGCAATCAGCCCCAGCATTTT,CARSSFPTRTGVGNQPQHF
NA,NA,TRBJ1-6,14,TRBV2,TGTGCCAGCAGTCCACAAGGGGTCAATTCACCCCTCCACTTT,CASSPQGVNSPLHF
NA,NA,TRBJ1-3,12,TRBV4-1,TGCGCCAGCAGCCAAGAGGGAAACACCATATATTTT,CASSQEGNTIYF
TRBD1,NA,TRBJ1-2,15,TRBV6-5,TGTGCCAGCAGTTACAAACAGGGGGGTCACTATGGCTACACCTTC,CASSYKQGGHYGYTF
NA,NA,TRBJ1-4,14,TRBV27,TGTGCCAGCAGTCTGACGGCAGCTAATGAAAAACTGTTTTTT,CASSLTAANEKLFF
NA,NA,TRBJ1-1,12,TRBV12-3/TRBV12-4,TGTGCCAGCGGGCCGACCCACACTGAAGCTTTCTTT,CASGPTHTEAFF
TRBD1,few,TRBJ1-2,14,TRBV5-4,TGTGCCAGCAGCTTGGGACAGGGGTCAAGAGGCTACACCTTC,CASSLGQGSRGYTF
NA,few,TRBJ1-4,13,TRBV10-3,TGTGCCATCAGCGGGACGGAAAATGAAAAACTGTTTTTT,CAISGTENEKLFF
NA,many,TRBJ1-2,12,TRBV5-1,TGCGCCAGCAGCTTGGACACTTTTGGCTACACCTTC,CASSLDTFGYTF